Here is one TCR beta chain with its context. Its target is unknown. The V end was cut by 8 bases, the J end by 2 bases, with 13 bases between. The CDR3 extends over 13 amino acids. CDR1 and CDR2 from the germline V gene are ENHRY and SYGVKD. Unique molecular identifiers tagged the TCR beta cDNA libraries. cDNA molecules numbering roughly 500,000 came from roughly 1 to 10 million T cells. TCRdb used MiXCR to reprocess the PCR reads, holding one entry per CDR3 protein. Altogether roughly 580,000 distinct CDR3 sequences are present, around 40% being singletons, with the ten largest covering around 1.7%. These data originate in a study of post-analysis software for immune sequencing data. Study findings and constraints: A few TRBV segments (TRBV5-6, TRBV5-1 and TRBV20-1 among them) occurred more frequently in patients than in controls. There was significantly lower normalized Chao1 diversity in multiple sclerosis patients than in controls.

The chain is built from TRBV10-3 and TRBJ2-7, with a possible D match to TRBD1 (5 bases). This TCR was sampled from a girl between 5 and 17 years old with multiple sclerosis. Specimen: blood. The CDR3 loop reads CAIGASAPYEQYF. In nucleotides, the CDR3 is TGTGCCATCGGGGCTAGTGCTCCCTACGAGCAGTACTTC.